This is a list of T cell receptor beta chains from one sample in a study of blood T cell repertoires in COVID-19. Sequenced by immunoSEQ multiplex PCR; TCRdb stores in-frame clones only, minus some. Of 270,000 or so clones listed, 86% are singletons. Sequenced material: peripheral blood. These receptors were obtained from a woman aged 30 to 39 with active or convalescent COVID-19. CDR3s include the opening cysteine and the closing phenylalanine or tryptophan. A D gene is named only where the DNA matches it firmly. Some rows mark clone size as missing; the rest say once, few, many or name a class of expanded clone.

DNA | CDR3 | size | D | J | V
TGTGCCAGCAGGGGAGGACCGGGGATGGAGCCCCAGCATTTT | CASRGGPGMEPQHF | NA | NA | TRBJ1-5 | TRBV6-5
TGTGCCAGCAGTGTGAGTCGGGGTAATCAGCCCCAGCATTTT | CASSVSRGNQPQHF | few | NA | TRBJ1-5 | TRBV2
TGTGCCAGCAGCTTAACCGGGACAAGGAGCCCCGGGGAGCTGTTTTTT | CASSLTGTRSPGELFF | NA | NA | TRBJ2-2 | TRBV7-3
TGTGCCAGCAGCACCGGGACAGGAGCCACCGGGGAGCTGTTTTTT | CASSTGTGATGELFF | once | TRBD1 | TRBJ2-2 | TRBV7-2
TGTGCCAGCAGTTACTCGAAAGACAGGTATCAGGACTATGGCTACACCTTC | CASSYSKDRYQDYGYTF | once | NA | TRBJ1-2 | TRBV6-2/TRBV6-3
TGTGCCAGCAGTAGTACCACAGGGGGCGCGTTGGATACGCAGTATTTT | CASSSTTGGALDTQYF | NA | TRBD1 | TRBJ2-3 | TRBV7-3
TGTGCCAGCAGCTTAGGGGACAGGGTAGGTGAAAAACTGTTTTTT | CASSLGDRVGEKLFF | NA | TRBD1 | TRBJ1-4 | TRBV13
TGCAGCGTTCCTCCGCCCGGGGGGGTTCGCAATGAGCAGTTCTTC | CSVPPPGGVRNEQFF | NA | TRBD2 | TRBJ2-1 | TRBV29-1
TGTGCCAGCAGCCCCCCCGGGCTAGCGGGGGGGAATACGCAGTATTTT | CASSPPGLAGGNTQYF | NA | TRBD2 | TRBJ2-3 | TRBV7-9
TGTGCCAGCAGCCCTCCCGGGACAGGGCAATACGAGCAGTACTTC | CASSPPGTGQYEQYF | NA | TRBD1 | TRBJ2-7 | TRBV5-4
TGTGCCAGCAAGAGGTATTCACCCCTCCACTTT | CASKRYSPLHF | NA | NA | TRBJ1-6 | TRBV21-1
TGTGCCAGCAGCGTAGGACAGGGAAAGCCCTACGAGCAGTACTTC | CASSVGQGKPYEQYF | NA | TRBD1 | TRBJ2-7 | TRBV9
TGTGCCACCAGTGATTCGAGGGTGGAAAAACTGTTTTTT | CATSDSRVEKLFF | NA | NA | TRBJ1-4 | TRBV24-1
TGTGCCACCAGTGGCGATCGGGGCACCGGGGAGCTGTTTTTT | CATSGDRGTGELFF | NA | NA | TRBJ2-2 | TRBV24-1
TGTGCCAGCTCATCTTCGGACAGGGCCCTCTATGGCTACACCTTC | CASSSSDRALYGYTF | NA | TRBD1 | TRBJ1-2 | TRBV18
TGTGCCAGCAGCTTATGGGACAGGGCAGATGGCTACACCTTC | CASSLWDRADGYTF | NA | TRBD1 | TRBJ1-2 | TRBV11-2
TGTGCCAGCAGCTTGGCGCCCCGACAGGGGTATAATTCACCCCTCCACTTT | CASSLAPRQGYNSPLHF | NA | TRBD1 | TRBJ1-6 | TRBV11-2
TGTGCCAGCAGCCTTATTGAGAGGGAGCAGTACTTC | CASSLIEREQYF | NA | NA | TRBJ2-7 | TRBV6-6
TGTGCCATCAGCGGGTCGGCAGGAAACACCATATATTTT | CAISGSAGNTIYF | NA | NA | TRBJ1-3 | TRBV10-3
TGCGCCAGCAGCTACGGGACTAGCGGTTCCTTAAGTGAGCAGTTCTTC | CASSYGTSGSLSEQFF | NA | TRBD2 | TRBJ2-1 | TRBV4-1
TGTGCCTGGAGTGCCTTCCAGCTAGCGGGGGGGGACTACTCCTACAATGAGCAGTTCTTC | CAWSAFQLAGGDYSYNEQFF | NA | TRBD2 | TRBJ2-1 | TRBV30
TGTGCCTCCCGACAGGGTGATTATGGCTACACCTTC | CASRQGDYGYTF | NA | TRBD1 | TRBJ1-2 | TRBV28
TGCGCCAGCAGCCAAGATCCGGCAGCGGGAGATACGCAGTATTTT | CASSQDPAAGDTQYF | NA | NA | TRBJ2-3 | TRBV4-3
TGTGCCAGCAGCCTACAGGGTCCCACAGGAAACACCATATATTTT | CASSLQGPTGNTIYF | NA | NA | TRBJ1-3 | TRBV14
TGTGCCAGCAGTCTCGGACAGGGGGCTGGAAACACCATATATTTT | CASSLGQGAGNTIYF | NA | TRBD1 | TRBJ1-3 | TRBV27
TGTGCCAGACCGCCCGGACAGAACTATGGCTACACCTTC | CARPPGQNYGYTF | NA | NA | TRBJ1-2 | TRBV7-2
TGTGCCAGCAGCATAGACAGGAACTCCTACAATGAGCAGTTCTTC | CASSIDRNSYNEQFF | NA | NA | TRBJ2-1 | TRBV28
TGTGCCACCAGCGCCTGGGGGGACAGCAATCAGCCCCAGCATTTT | CATSAWGDSNQPQHF | NA | NA | TRBJ1-5 | TRBV15
TGTGCCACCAGCAGGGGCCTCGGGGGGTCCGGGGCCAACGTCCTGACTTTC | CATSRGLGGSGANVLTF | once | TRBD2 | TRBJ2-6 | TRBV15
TGTGCCAGCAGTCCACTACAAACAGGGGGTGGCACCGGGGAGCTGTTTTTT | CASSPLQTGGGTGELFF | NA | TRBD1 | TRBJ2-2 | TRBV6-6
TGTGCCAGTACAGTCGGACAGGGGGCTGGTAATTCACCCCTCCACTTT | CASTVGQGAGNSPLHF | NA | TRBD1 | TRBJ1-6 | TRBV19
TGTGCCTGGAATCCCAAGGAGGACACTGAAGCTTTCTTT | CAWNPKEDTEAFF | NA | NA | TRBJ1-1 | TRBV30
TGTGCCAGCAGCTTGGGGCTGGGGGCGGATAATTCACCCCTCCACTTT | CASSLGLGADNSPLHF | NA | NA | TRBJ1-6 | TRBV5-4
TGTGCCAGCAGCGTAGGAGGGTCAGAGACTGAAGCTTTCTTT | CASSVGGSETEAFF | NA | NA | TRBJ1-1 | TRBV9
TGTGCCAGCAGTGAGATGGGACAGGGTGGCGGCTACACCTTC | CASSEMGQGGGYTF | NA | TRBD1 | TRBJ1-2 | TRBV25-1
TGTGCCAGCAGTTACCGGGACACCACTGAAGCTTTCTTT | CASSYRDTTEAFF | NA | NA | TRBJ1-1 | TRBV6-2/TRBV6-3
TGCGCCAGCAGCCGAGCGTCAACAACGCCAGATGGCTACACCTTC | CASSRASTTPDGYTF | NA | NA | TRBJ1-2 | TRBV4-3
TGTGCCAGCAGCTTTAGGCAGGGGATCGTAAGCAATCAGCCCCAGCATTTT | CASSFRQGIVSNQPQHF | once | NA | TRBJ1-5 | TRBV5-8
TGTGCCAGCAGCTTGGTACAGGGACAAGAGACCCAGTACTTC | CASSLVQGQETQYF | NA | NA | TRBJ2-5 | TRBV7-8
TGTGCCAGCAGTGAATGGGGCGATAACACTGAAGCTTTCTTT | CASSEWGDNTEAFF | NA | NA | TRBJ1-1 | TRBV6-1
TGTGCCAGCAGCCCAGAGGTAACTGAAGCTTTCTTT | CASSPEVTEAFF | NA | NA | TRBJ1-1 | TRBV9
TGTGCCAGCAGCCAAGATCTGGGGGCAGGGGAAGCTTTCTTT | CASSQDLGAGEAFF | NA | NA | TRBJ1-1 | TRBV14
TGCGCCAGCAGCCGGGGCCTCTCTTCTGAGCAGTTCTTC | CASSRGLSSEQFF | NA | NA | TRBJ2-1 | TRBV4-3
TGTGCCAGCAGCCTATATAGGGGGGGGGCCAGCCAAGAGACCCAGTACTTC | CASSLYRGGASQETQYF | NA | NA | TRBJ2-5 | TRBV3-1/TRBV3-2
TGTGCCAGCAGGGGCCGGGGGAACACCGGGGAGCTGTTTTTT | CASRGRGNTGELFF | NA | NA | TRBJ2-2 | TRBV9
TGTGCCACCAGGAGAGGTGAGTCCCCTAACTATGGCTACACCTTC | CATRRGESPNYGYTF | NA | NA | TRBJ1-2 | TRBV15
TGCAGCGTTGAACGGGGAGGTACGCAGTATTTT | CSVERGGTQYF | NA | NA | TRBJ2-3 | TRBV29-1
TGTGCCAGCAGCTTGGGGACAGGGGGACACAATGAGCAGTTCTTC | CASSLGTGGHNEQFF | NA | TRBD1 | TRBJ2-1 | TRBV5-5
TGTGCCAGCAGCCCGTTCTCGGGGGGAACGCAAGAGACCCAGTACTTC | CASSPFSGGTQETQYF | once | TRBD2 | TRBJ2-5 | TRBV9
TGTGCCAGCAGCTCTCCGGGAGGGGGACGAGGAAACACCATATATTTT | CASSSPGGGRGNTIYF | NA | NA | TRBJ1-3 | TRBV7-9
TGTGCCAGCTCACTATACTACGAGCAGTACTTC | CASSLYYEQYF | NA | NA | TRBJ2-7 | TRBV18
TGTGCCAGCAGCCCATCCCAGGGACAGGGGGCCGGGGAGCTGTTTTTT | CASSPSQGQGAGELFF | once | TRBD1 | TRBJ2-2 | TRBV7-3